This TCR beta chain was obtained from a study of shared clonotypes between healthy human individuals. Study as a whole: CD4 naive and CD4 memory each took three plates per donor, while CD8 naive took two and CD8 memory one.

Splitting of CD4+ cells produced CD45RA+ naive and CD45RA-negative memory subsets. Germline CDR1 is SGHAT and CDR2 is FQNNGV. The CDR3 covers 15 residues. V shed 3 bases and J shed 2 bases, with 14 bases lying between them. Points on this clone: Its specificity is unknown.

The assay was immunoSEQ multiplex PCR, and TCRdb's table has in-frame clones only and misses some. The profile shows more than 2 million clones, approximately 96% of them singletons. Findings and limits, study-wide: Generation probability values for non-shared clonotypes were lower than those for clonotypes shared by all four donors.

Sequenced: naive CD4+ T cells sorted from blood. The subset here: CD45RA+ positively selected. The receptor was isolated from a man aged 18 to 35 in good health. V gene TRBV11-2 combines with J gene TRBJ2-7; no clear D. CDR3 DNA: TGTGCCAGCAGCTTTTGGCAAGATCTTCCCTACGAGCAGTACTTC. Translation gives CASSFWQDLPYEQYF.